The 23 T cell receptor beta chains reported below all come from one sample, sequenced in a study of T-cell reconstitution after alpha-beta-depleted transplantation in children. Unique molecular identifiers were built into the TCRbeta library. Using its own MiXCR run on the PCR reads, TCRdb lists one record per CDR3 protein. Among almost 500,000 distinct CDR3 sequences listed, about 11% were seen once. This specimen consisted of PBMCs, obtained before TCRalphabeta/CD19-depleted stem cell transplant. These receptors all come from a child aged 2 to 15 with inherited bone marrow failure, due to receive a stem cell transplant.

This clonotype was seen many times. This chain connects TRBV12-3 or TRBV12-4 to TRBJ2-1, with D possibly being TRBD1 or TRBD2 (5 bases each). The CDR3 is 16 residues long. V gave up 4 bases and J gave up 5 bases, with 18 bases separating them. The CDR3 coding sequence is TGTGCCAGCAGTTCCTGGGGACCCCCCCCCAACAATGAGCAGTTCTTC. This sequence encodes CASSSWGPPPNNEQFF.

The V and J genes are TRBV28 and TRBJ1-2, with D maybe TRBD1 (5 bases). The CDR3 runs to 14 residues. CDR1 is MDHEN, CDR2 SYDVKM, per germline. Trimming stripped 1 base from V and 5 bases from J, with 11 bases between. The CDR3 DNA sequence: TGTGCCAGCAGTTTATCCCAGGGTTCATATGGCTACACCTTC. This sequence encodes CASSLSQGSYGYTF.

In its sample, this clonotype was seen many times. This chain connects TRBV5-6 to TRBJ2-1; TRBD2 agrees at 8 bases. The CDR3 runs to 16 residues. CDR1 is SGHDT and CDR2 is YYEEEE in the germline V gene. Trimming took 4 bases from V and 6 from J; bases not matched to a gene: 12. The CDR3 region has the DNA TGTGCCAGCAGCGGAGGCTTAGCTACTAGCGGCAATGAGCAGTTCTTC. Its protein is CASSGGLATSGNEQFF.

This clonotype was seen repeatedly, ten times or more. The chain has TRBV20-1 and TRBJ2-5; 9 bases align to TRBD2. The J segment lost 4 bases and the V segment lost 4 bases, leaving 4 bases of the junction unmatched. Germline V gene sequence: CDR1 DFQATT, CDR2 SNEGSKA (reference sequence). The CDR3 loop spans 13 amino acids. CDR3 in amino acids: CSAILAGLETQYF. CDR3 nucleotides: TGCAGTGCTATACTAGCGGGTTTAGAGACCCAGTACTTC.

This clonotype showed up just a few times. This chain links TRBV29-1 with TRBJ2-3; tentatively, D is TRBD1 (6 bases). The germline V and J ends were trimmed by 3 bases and 2 bases, with 12 bases remaining between them. This CDR3 is built from 14 residues. In germline, CDR1 is SQVTM, CDR2 ANQGSEA. CDR3 residues: CSVEGQLNTDTQYF. CDR3 nucleotide sequence: TGCAGCGTTGAGGGACAATTAAACACAGATACGCAGTATTTT.

The chain is built from TRBV27 and TRBJ2-3, with 7 bases that match TRBD2. Germline assignment: CDR1 MNHEY and CDR2 SMNVEV (reference sequence). The CDR3 is 16 amino acids. V shed 2 bases and J 4 bases; nucleotides not matched to a gene: 9. The CDR3 spells CASSLVVGLGPDTQYF. In DNA, the CDR3 is TGTGCCAGCAGTTTAGTCGTTGGACTAGGCCCAGATACGCAGTATTTT.

For this clonotype: Possible read error: a much larger clone is one base away. The chain uses TRBV21-1 and TRBJ2-1; the listed D gene, TRBD1, was not tested against the DNA. TRBV21-1 is an annotated pseudogene. This CDR3 has 14 amino acids. The CDR3 loop reads CASVLAPHSGSQFF. CDR3 DNA sequence: TGTGCCAGCGTTCTAGCGCCCCACTCGGGTAGCCAGTTCTTC.

This clonotype was seen repeatedly, ten times or more. V is TRBV29-1 and J is TRBJ2-7; the D is unclear. Germline CDR1 and CDR2: SQVTM and ANQGSEA. The CDR3 spans 12 residues. Trimming pared 5 bases from V and 3 bases from J, leaving 11 bases between. The CDR3 loop reads CSVIGLFYEQYF. The CDR3 bases are TGCAGCGTTATCGGCCTCTTCTACGAGCAGTACTTC.

V usage is TRBV20-1 and J usage is TRBJ1-5, with TRBD1 matching over 8 bases. CDR1 and CDR2 from the germline V gene are DFQATT and SNEGSKA (reference sequence). The V segment lost 5 bases and the J segment 9 bases; nucleotides outside the gene matches: 9. The CDR3 sequence is 13 residues long. The chain's CDR3 is CSAGQGREWPQHF. CDR3 DNA sequence: TGCAGTGCTGGACAGGGCCGGGAATGGCCCCAGCATTTT.

The chain has TRBV4-3 and TRBJ2-7; TRBD2 agrees at 7 bases. Germline V CDR1 and CDR2: LGHNA, YSLEER. V lost 0 bases, J lost 5 bases, and 7 bases stayed unmatched. This CDR3 has 15 residues. The CDR3 DNA is TGCGCCAGCAGCCAAGATTGCGGGAGCGCCAACGAGCAGTACTTC. Amino acids: CASSQDCGSANEQYF.

This clonotype was seen more than once but under ten times. The chain carries TRBV11-2 and TRBJ2-7, with TRBD2 matching 10 bases. Trimming removed 7 bases from V and 2 bases from J; junction bases left unmatched: 11. This CDR3 spans 16 amino acids. Germline V gene lookup returns CDR1 SGHAT and CDR2 FQNNGV. CDR3: CASTPSNGLAAYEQYF. The DNA for the CDR3 is TGTGCCAGCACCCCGTCCAACGGACTAGCGGCCTACGAGCAGTACTTC.

This clonotype was detected only a few times. The CDR3 here is CASSQRLAGNEQFF. In DNA, the CDR3 is TGCGCCAGCAGCCAACGACTAGCTGGGAATGAGCAGTTCTTC. The chain employs TRBV4-3 and TRBJ2-1; 7 bases are a match to TRBD2. This CDR3 is 14 amino acids long. J lost 7 bases, V lost 2 bases, and 5 bases had no gene match. CDR1 is LGHNA, CDR2 YSLEER, per germline.

This clonotype came up many times. This chain joins TRBV12-3 or TRBV12-4 and TRBJ2-1; 8 bases agree with TRBD2. The CDR3 consists of 15 residues. The junction had 8 bases not matched to a gene; V was cut back by 5 bases and J by 5 bases. The CDR3 spells CASSPQAGAHNEQFF. The CDR3 DNA is TGTGCCAGCAGTCCTCAAGCGGGGGCGCACAATGAGCAGTTCTTC.

This clonotype has a count of ten or more. V usage is TRBV29-1 and J usage is TRBJ2-1; TRBD2 agrees at 7 bases. The CDR3 totals 15 residues. V was clipped by 6 bases and J by 4 bases; unmatched bases: 12. Germline assignment: CDR1 SQVTM and CDR2 ANQGSEA. DNA for the CDR3: TGCAGCGTGGGGGGGTGGCGGGATTTATACAATGAGCAGTTCTTC. Amino acid sequence: CSVGGWRDLYNEQFF.

This clonotype has ten or more counts. The J gene is TRBJ2-5, the V gene TRBV4-1; TRBD2 matches at 10 bases. The CDR3 totals 14 residues. The trim removed 5 bases at V and 3 bases at J, leaving 3 bases unmatched. CDR1 is MGHRA and CDR2 is YSYEKL in the germline V gene. CDR3 nucleotide sequence: TGCGCCAGCAGCTTTAGCGGGAGGAAAGAGACCCAGTACTTC. Translation: CASSFSGRKETQYF.

This clonotype was seen only a few times. This chain joins TRBV7-8 and TRBJ2-1; 15 bases agree with TRBD2. V was clipped by 8 bases and J by 2 bases; unmatched bases: 1. This CDR3 is 15 amino acids long. Germline CDR1 is SGHVS and CDR2 is FQNEAQ. The CDR3 protein is CASGLAGGAYNEQFF. The CDR3, as DNA: TGTGCCAGCGGACTAGCGGGAGGGGCCTACAATGAGCAGTTCTTC.

The chain recombines TRBV29-1 with TRBJ2-7; 7 bases map to TRBD2. With V trimmed by 3 bases and J by 6 bases, 5 bases remained unmatched. The CDR3 has 12 amino acids. Germline loops: CDR1 SQVTM, CDR2 ANQGSEA. The CDR3 loop is CSVDLGGTEQYF. In DNA form, the CDR3 reads TGCAGCGTTGACCTGGGAGGGACCGAGCAGTACTTC.

This clonotype showed up many times. V gene TRBV7-9 combines with J gene TRBJ2-4; no reliable D call. CDR1 SEHNR and CDR2 FQNEAQ come from the germline V gene (reference sequence). CDR3 length: 15 residues. V was cut by 1 base and J by 6 bases, with 13 bases left in between. The CDR3 DNA is TGTGCCAGCAGCTTAGTTGTTGGCAGTTTAAACATTCAGTACTTC. Translating it yields CASSLVVGSLNIQYF.

This clonotype was seen at least ten times. This chain joins TRBV10-3 and TRBJ2-1; 8 positions agree with TRBD2. Germline lookup yields CDR1 ENHRY and CDR2 SYGVKD. V shed 8 bases, J shed 3 bases, and the junction held 3 bases outside the gene matches. There are 13 residues in the CDR3. The CDR3 here is CAIGSGSYNEQFF. In DNA form, the CDR3 reads TGTGCCATCGGAAGCGGGAGCTACAATGAGCAGTTCTTC.

In this sample, this clonotype turned up many times. The chain is built from TRBV29-1 and TRBJ2-2, with D perhaps matching TRBD1 or TRBD2 (5 bases each). Trimming took off 6 bases at V and 7 bases at J, with 15 bases between the two ends. CDR1 and CDR2 from the germline V gene are SQVTM and ANQGSEA. The CDR3 is made up of 13 amino acids. The DNA of the CDR3 is TGCAGCGTGGTACGGGACCCAAACGGGGAGCTGTTTTTT. It is translated as CSVVRDPNGELFF.

This clonotype was detected only a few times. V usage is TRBV7-2 and J usage is TRBJ1-2, with D possibly TRBD1 on 5 matching bases. In germline, CDR1 is SGHTA, CDR2 FQGNSA. CDR3 length: 15 amino acids. V shed 5 bases and J shed 3 bases, with 16 bases lying between them. The CDR3 region has the DNA TGTGCCAGCAGCCCACTCCGAGACAGTTACTATGGCTACACCTTC. Protein: CASSPLRDSYYGYTF.

This clonotype was observed many times. V and J are TRBV29-1 and TRBJ2-7; D perhaps matches TRBD1 (6 bases). The CDR3 sequence is 11 residues long. Germline V CDR1 and CDR2: SQVTM, ANQGSEA. V was trimmed by 4 bases and J by 4 bases, leaving 8 bases between them. In DNA form, the CDR3 reads TGCAGCGTTGCCAGGGGATACGAGCAGTACTTC. Its protein is CSVARGYEQYF.

This chain uses TRBV7-2 with TRBJ1-2; D may be TRBD1 (6 bases). The CDR3 is 15 residues long. Trimming pared 1 base from V and 2 bases from J, leaving 11 bases between. CDR1 SGHTA and CDR2 FQGNSA come from the germline V gene. Here the CDR3 reads CASSLELGANYGYTF. CDR3 DNA sequence: TGTGCCAGCAGCTTAGAGTTGGGGGCGAACTATGGCTACACCTTC.